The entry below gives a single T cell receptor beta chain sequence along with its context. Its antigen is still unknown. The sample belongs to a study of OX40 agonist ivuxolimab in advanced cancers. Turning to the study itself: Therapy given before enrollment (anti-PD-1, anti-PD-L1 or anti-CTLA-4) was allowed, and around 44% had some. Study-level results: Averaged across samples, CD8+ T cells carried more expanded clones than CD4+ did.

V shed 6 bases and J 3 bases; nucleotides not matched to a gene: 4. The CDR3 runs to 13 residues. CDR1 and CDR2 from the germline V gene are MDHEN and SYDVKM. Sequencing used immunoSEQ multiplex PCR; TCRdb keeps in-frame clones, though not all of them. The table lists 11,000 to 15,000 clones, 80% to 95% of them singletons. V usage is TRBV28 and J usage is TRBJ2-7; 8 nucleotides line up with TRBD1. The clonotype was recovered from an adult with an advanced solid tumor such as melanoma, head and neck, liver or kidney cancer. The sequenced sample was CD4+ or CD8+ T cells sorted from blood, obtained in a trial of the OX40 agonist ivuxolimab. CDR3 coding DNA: TGTGCCAGCAGGACAGGGGTGGTCTACGAGCAGTACTTC. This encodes CASRTGVVYEQYF.